This TCR beta chain derives from a study of human T cells and chemical hapten exposure. Study overall: Patch tests delivered 0.01% DPC to the upper back and were evaluated at 6 days. The study, taken as a whole, reports: Expanded TCRs made up significantly more big CDR3 similarity clusters than controls did.

The CDR3 runs 14 residues. J gave up 6 bases and V 10 bases, and 13 bases lay outside the gene matches. The germline CDR1 and CDR2 sequences are LNHDA and SQIVND (reference sequence). In this sample, this clonotype turned up a few times. Its antigen is currently unknown. Per the original methods: Per sample, the median was approximately 96,000 TCRs, with values from roughly 25,000 to 750,000. TCRdb fed the RACE reads into MiXCR, producing one record per CDR3 protein. The V and J calls shown here were made by TCRdb, not taken from the authors' results. Here the sample spans tens of thousands of distinct CDR3 sequences, 9.5% to 12% being singletons. Time point here: patch test 1, 2 weeks after DPC sensitization. The treatment was: therapeutic diphenylcyclopropenone sensitization with weekly scalp DPC. It was from unfractionated whole blood that total RNA was extracted.

The source of this sequence is a woman in her 50s with alopecia areata. Some clones in this sample may be carry-over from other donors' samples. This specimen was whole blood, taken in connection with sensitization to the hapten diphenylcyclopropenone (DPC). The chain has TRBV19 and TRBJ2-7, with TRBD1 matching 9 bases. CDR3 residues: CATATGGLRGEQYF. DNA for the CDR3: TGTGCCACGGCCACAGGGGGCCTCCGGGGCGAGCAGTACTTC. Combining the CDR3 with reference TRBV19 and TRBJ2-7 gives the whole variable domain DGGITQSPKYLFRKEGQNVTLSCEQNLNHDAMYWYRQDPGQGLRLIYYSQIVNDFQKGDIAEGYSVSREKKESFPLTVTSAQKNPTAFYLCATATGGLRGEQYFGPGTRLTVT.